These T cell receptor beta chains were read from a single sample in a study of CD8 T cells in Susac syndrome. TCRdb independently ran MiXCR on the immunoSEQ multiplex PCR reads; one entry per CDR3 protein. Of about 300,000 distinct CDR3 sequences in the sample, almost 85% were seen once. Specimen: CD8+ T cells from PBMCs. The origin of the receptors is a human donor with multiple sclerosis. The CDR3 runs from the conserved cysteine through the conserved F or W. A D gene is named only where the DNA matches it firmly. The size field is filled for only some rows; it gives once, few, many or a size class.

d_call	v_call	j_call	clone_size	cdr3_nt	cdr3_aa
NA	TRBV5-6	TRBJ2-1	NA	TGTGCCAGCCGCTGGGGCCCCGACAATGAGCAGTTCTTC	CASRWGPDNEQFF
NA	TRBV28	TRBJ1-1	NA	TGTGCCAGCAGTAATCCAAACCAGATGAACACTGAAGCTTTCTTT	CASSNPNQMNTEAFF
NA	TRBV7-9	TRBJ2-5	few	TGTGCCAGCGGCCCAGCGAGCTCCTTTCAAGAGACCCAGTACTTC	CASGPASSFQETQYF
TRBD2	TRBV7-3	TRBJ2-3	few	TGTGCCAGCAGCCCTGAAGGGCCTAGCGGGAGCCGGACAGATACGCAGTATTTT	CASSPEGPSGSRTDTQYF
NA	TRBV6-1	TRBJ1-1	NA	TGTGCCAGCAGGGTTTCGGCATCAGAAGCTTTCTTT	CASRVSASEAFF
TRBD2	TRBV27	TRBJ2-7	once	TGTGCCAGCAGTTCCCCGGGACTAGCGGCTCTCTACGAGCAGTACTTC	CASSSPGLAALYEQYF
NA	TRBV27	TRBJ2-7	NA	TGTGCCAGCAGTTTCTCTGTGCTAGTGGGAGAGCAGTACTTC	CASSFSVLVGEQYF
NA	TRBV11-2	TRBJ1-1	few	TGTGCCAGCAGCTTGCTGAACACTGAAGCTTTCTTT	CASSLLNTEAFF
TRBD1	TRBV5-5	TRBJ1-5	NA	TGTGCCAGCAGCTTGGGGACAGGACCCCCCGGCAATCAGCCCCAGCATTTT	CASSLGTGPPGNQPQHF
TRBD2	TRBV6-5	TRBJ2-1	NA	TGTGCCAGCAGTTACGTACTAGCGGGCCACAATGAGCAGTTCTTC	CASSYVLAGHNEQFF
NA	TRBV11-1	TRBJ1-1	NA	TGTGCCAGCAGTCCCGATACGACCGGATTCGTAGCTTTCTTT	CASSPDTTGFVAFF
TRBD1	TRBV6-5	TRBJ2-7	NA	TGTGCCAGCAGTTACCGAGGGGGCCAGAGCGAGCAGTACTTC	CASSYRGGQSEQYF
NA	TRBV4-3	TRBJ2-1	NA	TGCGCCAGCAGCCAAGTAAATAACTACAATGAGCAGTTCTTC	CASSQVNNYNEQFF
TRBD1	TRBV7-9	TRBJ2-7	NA	TGTGCCAGCAGCCTCGGGACAGGGGTAAACGAGCAGTACTTC	CASSLGTGVNEQYF
TRBD1	TRBV30	TRBJ2-7	NA	TGTGCCTGGCAGGGGGCCTACGAGCAGTACTTC	CAWQGAYEQYF
NA	TRBV5-4	TRBJ2-2	NA	TGTGCCAGCAGTTTGATCATAGCGCCCGGGGAGCTGTTTTTT	CASSLIIAPGELFF
NA	TRBV9	TRBJ1-1	once	TGTGCCAGCAGCGCAGTGCAGGGGCCGGACACTGAAGCTTTCTTT	CASSAVQGPDTEAFF
TRBD2	TRBV19	TRBJ2-7	NA	TGTGCCAGTAGTGCGGGGACTATTCTTAACTACGAGCAGTACTTC	CASSAGTILNYEQYF
TRBD2	TRBV24-1	TRBJ2-1	few	TGTGCCACCAGTGATTTGCCGGAGGGAGGGCCCCGCGAGCAGTTCTTC	CATSDLPEGGPREQFF
NA	TRBV5-4	TRBJ1-2	NA	TGTGCCAGCAGCGCCCGAGGTGGAGACTATGGCTACACCTTC	CASSARGGDYGYTF
NA	TRBV28	TRBJ1-2	NA	TGTGCCAGCAGTTTTTGGGGGGATGGCTACACCTTC	CASSFWGDGYTF
NA	TRBV25-1	TRBJ2-5	NA	TGTGCCAGCAGTGAAGAAAAGCTTAGAGAGACCCAGTACTTC	CASSEEKLRETQYF
NA	TRBV21-1	TRBJ1-5	NA	TGTGCCAGCAGCAAAGTATGTCCCGAGAGTAGGGGAGAGGACAATCAGCCCCAGCATTTT	CASSKVCPESRGEDNQPQHF
TRBD2	TRBV20-1	TRBJ2-3	NA	TGCAGTGCTAGAGGCACTAGCGGATTCTATGGTACGCAGTATTTT	CSARGTSGFYGTQYF
TRBD1	TRBV30	TRBJ1-3	NA	TGTGCCTGGAGCTATGGGACAGCTGGAAACACCATATATTTT	CAWSYGTAGNTIYF
TRBD1	TRBV11-2	TRBJ2-2	NA	TGTGCCAGCAGCTCACCCGGACAGGGACGTAGCGGGGAGCTGTTTTTT	CASSSPGQGRSGELFF
NA	TRBV19	TRBJ2-5	NA	TGTGCCAGTAGTCCTTATTTGAGGGATCTTCAAGAGACCCAGTACTTC	CASSPYLRDLQETQYF
NA	TRBV19	TRBJ1-5	NA	TGTGCCAGCTCTTCTACCCGGGGCACTCAGCCCCAGCATTTT	CASSSTRGTQPQHF
TRBD1	TRBV12-3/TRBV12-4	TRBJ1-5	NA	TGTGCCAGCCGAAGGACAGGTTTGGGTAGCAATCAGCCCCAGCATTTT	CASRRTGLGSNQPQHF
NA	TRBV30	TRBJ1-2	NA	TGTGCCTGGAAGACCATAGGGGTCCGGAGCTATGGCTACACCTTC	CAWKTIGVRSYGYTF
NA	TRBV29-1	TRBJ2-7	NA	TGCAGCGTTGAAACGAGGAGCTCCTACGAGCAGTACTTC	CSVETRSSYEQYF
NA	TRBV29-1	TRBJ1-1	NA	TGCAGCGTTGAAGATCTTCAGGGGTCGAACACTGAAGCTTTCTTT	CSVEDLQGSNTEAFF
NA	TRBV4-3	TRBJ2-1	NA	TGCGCCAGCAGCGCTCGCTATGAAACTAGCCGCAATGAGCAGTTCTTC	CASSARYETSRNEQFF
TRBD1	TRBV5-4	TRBJ1-1	NA	TGTGCCAGCAGCGAAGGGGACGGGACAGACACTGAAGCTTTCTTT	CASSEGDGTDTEAFF
NA	TRBV6-6	TRBJ1-1	NA	TGTGCCAGCAGTTCCGGGCTATACCAGAACACTGAAGCTTTCTTT	CASSSGLYQNTEAFF